This T cell receptor (beta chain) stems from a study of beta chain features in type 1 diabetes (dated by TCRdb to 2017 to 2018). Background on the whole study: Mean age, gender distribution, total cell number and subset yield were not different between patients and healthy donors. The study compared the TCRB repertoires of sorted circulating CD4+ T cell subsets in recently diagnosed type 1 diabetes patients with those in matched healthy donors. Whereas all 30 or so donors provided naive and central memory subsets, regulatory and stem cell-like memory subsets were isolated from just 8 patients and roughly eight healthy donors. Across all samples, fewer than 130 million sorted cells were examined, and cell number per subset correlated strongly with RNA yield.

The entire isolated RNA was reverse transcribed using the High Capacity cDNA Reverse Transcription Kit, and thus expressed TCRB transcripts were sequenced. Naive, central memory and regulatory T cell samples underwent deep immunoSEQ sequencing, averaging about 3.57 million total reads per sample. Sorted cells were lysed in RLT buffer, and RNA was extracted using DNase-treated RNeasy Micro or Mini kits according to cell number. Each cell subset was processed separately to prevent cross-contamination, with patient and healthy donor samples processed together. TCRB sequences were amplified from cDNA with the immunoSEQ multiplex PCR, producing 87-bp fragments spanning the CDR3 region. Sequencing of the amplicons was performed on the Illumina HiSeq platform. Under the source paper's analysis protocol: PCR bias was corrected computationally using synthetic template baselines, and reads within Hamming distance 2 were collapsed, with unmergeable singletons discarded. By aligning reads against IMGT, V, D and J genes, CDR3 length, and insertions or deletions at six rearrangement sites were assigned. Within each subset, clonotype counts were normalized to sorted cell number, after which true diversity and Gini coefficients were computed with the tcR R package. Repertoire sharing was quantified using the overlap coefficient calculated on TCRB nucleotide sequences. The table was pulled from immuneACCESS by TCRdb, which kept in-frame rearrangements only. Such tables lose some clones; where checked, under half of the loss comes from unresolved V genes, and the rest has no known cause. V and J calls and clone size are copied from that table; D and trimming were computed from the DNA. The sample table records 310,000 or so clones; 7.5% to 9% of these occur just once. The top ten constitute under 0.5% of the sample.

The germline V gene (reference sequence) specifies LNHDA as CDR1 and SQIVND as CDR2. CDR3 length: 14 amino acids, cysteine to phenylalanine. The retained sequence is limited to the CDR3, 42 bases, with the frame set at the first base. The V and J ends are trimmed by 3 bases and 1 base, leaving 6 bases between them. This clone was observed many times. Which antigen it targets is not known. No per-base quality is available; no much larger clone lies one base away. A single peripheral blood draw of around 100 mL on average was collected from each donor into heparinised tubes. Naive, central memory, regulatory and stem cell-like memory CD4+ T cells were sorted on a BD FACSAria II using a panel including CD45RO, CCR7, CD25, CD127, CD95 and CD27. Purity was above 98% for every sorted population. Right away, PBMCs were isolated by Lymphoprep density gradient centrifugation and were stained directly, with no culture step. So that batch effects would be minimized, each experiment stained and sorted samples in pairs, pairing one healthy donor with one patient.

The full study reports these points: Naive, central memory and regulatory TCRB repertoires appeared to be more similar among patients than among healthy donors. Only small numbers of individuals were included in the HLA sub-analyses, which left unresolved whether HLA type had any influence on TCRB rearrangement. Because cDNA was sequenced instead of genomic DNA, highly expressing activated cells could be over-represented, though the groups showed no difference in activation or CD3 levels. A moderate but significant shortening of TCRB CDR3 length was observed in type 1 diabetes patients in all four CD4+ subsets. Shorter templates might have been favored by PCR, but patient and control samples were amplified and corrected together, so both groups would have been affected equally by any skew. Patients with type 1 diabetes made fewer insertions and deleted more nucleotides at VDJ recombination sites, implying thymic rearrangement abnormalities.

The specimen was central memory CD4+ T cells from blood. The receptor chain draws on TRBV19 and TRBJ2-2; TRBD2 is possibly the D segment (6 matching bases). The sequence was collected from a woman under 30 in good health. The DNA is TGTGCCAGTAGTATGCGGGGGAACACCGGGGAGCTGTTTTTT. It translates as CASSMRGNTGELFF.